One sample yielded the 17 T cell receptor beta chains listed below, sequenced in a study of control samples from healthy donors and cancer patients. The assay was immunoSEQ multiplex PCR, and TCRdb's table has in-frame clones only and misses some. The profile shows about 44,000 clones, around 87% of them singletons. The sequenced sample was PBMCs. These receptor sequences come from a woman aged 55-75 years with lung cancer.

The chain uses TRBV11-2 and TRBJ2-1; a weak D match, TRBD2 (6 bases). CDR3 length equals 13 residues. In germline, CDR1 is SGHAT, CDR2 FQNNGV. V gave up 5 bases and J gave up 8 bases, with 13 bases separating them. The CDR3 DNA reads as TGTGCCAGCAGCCCCCGGACTATTGATGAGCAGTTCTTC. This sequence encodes CASSPRTIDEQFF.

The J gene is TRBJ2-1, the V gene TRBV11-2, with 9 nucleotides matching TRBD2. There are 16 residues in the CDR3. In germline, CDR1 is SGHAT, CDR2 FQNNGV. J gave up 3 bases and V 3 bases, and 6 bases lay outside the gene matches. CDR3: CASSLLAGAVYNEQFF. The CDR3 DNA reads TGTGCCAGCAGCTTGTTAGCGGGAGCCGTCTACAATGAGCAGTTCTTC.

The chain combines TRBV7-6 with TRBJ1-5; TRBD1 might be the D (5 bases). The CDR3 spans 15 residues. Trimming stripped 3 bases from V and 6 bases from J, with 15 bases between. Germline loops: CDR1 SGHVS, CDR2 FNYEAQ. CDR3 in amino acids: CASSFSRGHSQPQHF. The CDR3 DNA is TGTGCCAGCAGCTTTTCTCGAGGACACTCTCAGCCCCAGCATTTT.

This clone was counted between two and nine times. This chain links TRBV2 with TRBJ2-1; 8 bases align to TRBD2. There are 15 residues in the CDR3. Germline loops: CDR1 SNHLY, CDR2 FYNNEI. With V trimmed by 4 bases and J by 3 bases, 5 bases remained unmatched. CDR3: CASSVPSGSYNEQFF. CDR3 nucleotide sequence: TGTGCCAGCAGTGTACCCAGCGGGAGCTACAATGAGCAGTTCTTC.

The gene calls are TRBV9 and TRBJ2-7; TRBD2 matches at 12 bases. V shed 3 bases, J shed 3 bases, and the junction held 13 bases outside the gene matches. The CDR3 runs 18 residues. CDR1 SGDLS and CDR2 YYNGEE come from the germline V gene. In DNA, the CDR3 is TGTGCCAGCAGCGATGAGACTAGCGGGAGTTCTAATTACTACGAGCAGTACTTC. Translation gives CASSDETSGSSNYYEQYF. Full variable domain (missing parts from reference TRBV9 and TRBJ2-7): DSGVTQTPKHLITATGQRVTLRCSPRSGDLSVYWYQQSLDQGLQFLIQYYNGEERAKGNILERFSAQQFPDLHSELNLSSLELGDSALYFCASSDETSGSSNYYEQYFGPGTRLTVT.

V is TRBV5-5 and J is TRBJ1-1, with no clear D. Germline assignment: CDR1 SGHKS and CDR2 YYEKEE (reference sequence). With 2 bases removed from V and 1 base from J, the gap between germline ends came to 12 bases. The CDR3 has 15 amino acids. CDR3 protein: CASSFRYSGNTEAFF. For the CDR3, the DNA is TGTGCCAGCAGCTTTCGGTATTCGGGGAACACTGAAGCTTTCTTT.

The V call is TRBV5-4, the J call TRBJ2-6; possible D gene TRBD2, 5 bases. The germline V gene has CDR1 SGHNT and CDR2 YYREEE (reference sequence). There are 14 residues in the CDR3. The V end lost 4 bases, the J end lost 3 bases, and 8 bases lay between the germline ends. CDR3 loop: CASSAAGGANVLTF. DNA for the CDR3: TGTGCCAGCAGCGCCGCGGGTGGGGCCAACGTCCTGACTTTC.

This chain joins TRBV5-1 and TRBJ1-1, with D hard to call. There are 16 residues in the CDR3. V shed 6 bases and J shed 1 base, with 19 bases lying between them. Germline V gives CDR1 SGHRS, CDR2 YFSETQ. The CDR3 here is CASTTQGTGGNTEAFF. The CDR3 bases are TGCGCCAGCACAACCCAAGGAACGGGCGGGAACACTGAAGCTTTCTTT. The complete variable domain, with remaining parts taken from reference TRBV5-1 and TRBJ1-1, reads KAGVTQTPRYLIKTRGQQVTLSCSPISGHRSVSWYQQTPGQGLQFLFEYFSETQRNKGNFPGRFSGRQFSNSRSEMNVSTLELGDSALYLCASTTQGTGGNTEAFFGQGTRLTVV.

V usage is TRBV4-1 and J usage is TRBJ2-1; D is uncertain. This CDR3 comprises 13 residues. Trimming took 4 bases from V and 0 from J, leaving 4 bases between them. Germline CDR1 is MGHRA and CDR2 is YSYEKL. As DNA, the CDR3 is TGCGCCAGCAGCCTCGTCTCCTACAATGAGCAGTTCTTC. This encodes CASSLVSYNEQFF.

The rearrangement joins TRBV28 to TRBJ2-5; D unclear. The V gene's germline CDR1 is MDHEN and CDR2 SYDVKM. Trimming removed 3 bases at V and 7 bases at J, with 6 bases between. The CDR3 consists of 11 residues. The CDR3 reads CASSFGRTQYF. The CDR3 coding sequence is TGTGCCAGCAGTTTTGGGCGGACCCAGTACTTC.

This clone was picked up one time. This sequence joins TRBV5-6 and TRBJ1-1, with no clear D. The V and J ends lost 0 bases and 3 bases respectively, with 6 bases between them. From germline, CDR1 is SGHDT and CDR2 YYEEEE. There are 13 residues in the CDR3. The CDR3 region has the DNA TGTGCCAGCAGCTTGGGAGAGTACACTGAAGCTTTCTTT. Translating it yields CASSLGEYTEAFF.

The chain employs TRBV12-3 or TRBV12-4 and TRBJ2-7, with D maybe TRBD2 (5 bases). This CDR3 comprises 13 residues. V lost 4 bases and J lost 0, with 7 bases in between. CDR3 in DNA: TGTGCCAGCAGTTACGACTACTCCTACGAGCAGTACTTC. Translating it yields CASSYDYSYEQYF.

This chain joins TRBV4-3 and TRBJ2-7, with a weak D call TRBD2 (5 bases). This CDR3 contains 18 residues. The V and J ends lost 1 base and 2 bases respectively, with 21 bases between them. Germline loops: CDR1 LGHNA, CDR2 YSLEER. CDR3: CASSQGDARLALAYEQYF. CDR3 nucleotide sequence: TGCGCCAGCAGCCAAGGAGACGCTCGGCTAGCACTAGCCTACGAGCAGTACTTC.

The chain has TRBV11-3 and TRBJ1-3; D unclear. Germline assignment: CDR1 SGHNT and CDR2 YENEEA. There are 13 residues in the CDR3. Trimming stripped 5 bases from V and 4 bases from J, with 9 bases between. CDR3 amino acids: CASSLSEGNTIYF. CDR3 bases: TGTGCCAGCAGCCTCTCCGAGGGAAACACCATATATTTT.

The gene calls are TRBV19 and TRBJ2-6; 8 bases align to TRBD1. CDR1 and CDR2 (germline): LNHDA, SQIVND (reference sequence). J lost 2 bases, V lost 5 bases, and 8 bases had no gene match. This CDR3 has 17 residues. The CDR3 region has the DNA TGTGCCAGTAGTTACAGGGGGTTTGGGACTGGGGCCAACGTCCTGACTTTC. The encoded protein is CASSYRGFGTGANVLTF.

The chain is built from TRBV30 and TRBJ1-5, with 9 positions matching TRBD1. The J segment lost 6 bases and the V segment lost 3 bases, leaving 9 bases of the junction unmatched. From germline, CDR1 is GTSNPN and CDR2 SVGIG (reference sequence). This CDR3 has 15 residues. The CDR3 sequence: CAWSHDRGVGQPQHF. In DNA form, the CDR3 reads TGTGCCTGGAGCCACGACAGGGGGGTGGGTCAGCCCCAGCATTTT.

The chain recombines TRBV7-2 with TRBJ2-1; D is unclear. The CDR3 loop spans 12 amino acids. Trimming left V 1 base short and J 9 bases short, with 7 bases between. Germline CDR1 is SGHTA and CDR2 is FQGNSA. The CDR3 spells CASSLGPGEQFF. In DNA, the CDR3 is TGTGCCAGCAGCTTAGGTCCAGGTGAGCAGTTCTTC.